This entry lists 3 T cell receptor beta chains sequenced from one sample in a study of PD-1 blockade in classical Hodgkin lymphoma. TCRdb keeps only in-frame clones here, not all; method: immunoSEQ multiplex PCR. The sample yields 50,000 to 75,000 clones, 88% seen once. Each of the patients experienced relapse following autologous stem cell transplantation, and their brentuximab vedotin exposure differed. Sequenced material: peripheral blood mononuclear cells (PBMCs), taken before the second cycle of nivolumab. All receptors come from a human donor with classical Hodgkin lymphoma.

The genes are TRBV9 and TRBJ2-1; either TRBD1 or TRBD2 may supply D (5 bases each). The V end lost 0 bases, the J end lost 2 bases, and 12 bases lay between the germline ends. The CDR3 sequence is 16 residues long. Germline CDR1 SGDLS, CDR2 YYNGEE. The CDR3 here is CASSVAVGVPYNEQFF. In DNA, the CDR3 is TGTGCCAGCAGCGTAGCCGTGGGGGTCCCCTACAATGAGCAGTTCTTC.

The CDR3 here is CASSPTLGETQYF. CDR3 DNA: TGTGCCAGCAGCCCAACCCTAGGGGAGACCCAGTACTTC. The chain recombines TRBV7-6 with TRBJ2-5; D gene unclear. V lost 5 bases and J 5 bases, leaving 12 bases between the germline ends. The CDR3 runs 13 residues. Germline V gives CDR1 SGHVS, CDR2 FNYEAQ.

J is TRBJ1-1 and V is TRBV28, with D tentatively TRBD1 (6 bases). CDR3 length: 15 residues. Germline-derived CDR1 and CDR2 are MDHEN and SYDVKM. Trimming pared 10 bases from V and 4 bases from J, leaving 22 bases between. CDR3 in amino acids: CAINREGGVGTEAFF. CDR3 nucleotides: TGTGCCATCAACCGTGAGGGGGGAGTAGGCACTGAAGCTTTCTTT.